These 6 T cell receptor beta chains were all obtained from the same sample, sequenced in a study of blood T cell repertoires in COVID-19. The table came from immunoSEQ multiplex PCR; TCRdb's copy has only in-frame clones and leaves some out. The sample includes around 260,000 clones, about 90% seen only once; the top ten take 2% to 3%. Sequenced: peripheral blood. The origin of the receptors is a person aged 18-30 years with COVID-19, enrolled during active disease.

V gene TRBV6-5 combines with J gene TRBJ2-7; TRBD2 agrees at 10 bases. Trimming removed 6 bases from V and 2 bases from J; junction bases left unmatched: 7. Germline lookup yields CDR1 MNHEY and CDR2 SVGAGI. The CDR3 covers 15 residues. For the CDR3, the DNA is TGTGCCAGCAGAGTACTAGCGGGGTCCCCCTACGAGCAGTACTTC. It yields the protein CASRVLAGSPYEQYF.

The CDR3 reads CASSLWRGTNTGELFF. CDR3 nucleotides: TGTGCCAGCAGTTTATGGCGAGGGACGAACACCGGGGAGCTGTTTTTT. V and J are TRBV28 and TRBJ2-2; tentatively, D is TRBD2 (5 bases). Germline values: CDR1 MDHEN, CDR2 SYDVKM. V gave up 0 bases and J gave up 0 bases, with 8 bases separating them. This CDR3 has 16 amino acids. Based on the CDR3 plus reference TRBV28 and TRBJ2-2, the full variable domain is DVKVTQSSRYLVKRTGEKVFLECVQDMDHENMFWYRQDPGLGLRLIYFSYDVKMKEKGDIPEGYSVSREKKERFSLILESASTNQTSMYLCASSLWRGTNTGELFFGEGSRLTVL.

V and J are TRBV9 and TRBJ2-2, with D possibly matching TRBD1 (5 bases). The V end was cut by 4 bases, the J end by 6 bases, with 13 bases between. From germline, CDR1 is SGDLS and CDR2 YYNGEE. CDR3 length: 14 residues. CDR3 protein: CASSPPVGAGELFF. As DNA, the CDR3 is TGTGCCAGCAGCCCTCCGGTAGGGGCCGGGGAGCTGTTTTTT.

V and J are TRBV10-3 and TRBJ1-1; D is unclear. The V and J ends lost 6 bases and 1 base respectively, with 3 bases between them. The germline V gene encodes CDR1 ENHRY and CDR2 SYGVKD. The length of the CDR3 is 11 residues. CDR3 amino acids: CAIRQNTEAFF. The CDR3 coding sequence is TGTGCCATCAGACAGAACACTGAAGCTTTCTTT.

The genes are TRBV4-1 and TRBJ1-3; D call uncertain. The CDR3 consists of 15 residues. CDR1 and CDR2 from the germline V gene are MGHRA and YSYEKL. The V and J ends lost 3 bases and 0 bases respectively, with 9 bases between them. The CDR3 here is CASSQTRVSGNTIYF. CDR3 coding DNA: TGCGCCAGCAGCCAGACTAGGGTCTCTGGAAACACCATATATTTT.

This rearrangement joins TRBV5-1 to TRBJ2-7; TRBD2 is a possible D gene (6 bases). The V end lost 5 bases, the J end lost 4 bases, and 19 bases lay between the germline ends. This CDR3 region has 15 residues. CDR1 and CDR2 from the germline V gene are SGHRS and YFSETQ. CDR3 residues: CASSSTDYPEYEQYF. As DNA, the CDR3 is TGCGCCAGCAGTTCCACGGACTACCCCGAATACGAGCAGTACTTC.